This T cell receptor (beta chain) stems from a study of blood T cell repertoires in COVID-19. Per the original methods: Scientists estimated how many nucleated cells there were by amplifying reference gene primers. Here immunoSEQ multiplex PCR was the method, and the copy in TCRdb shows in-frame clones only, minus some. D and trimming were read from the DNA, whereas the V and J calls and clone size are those reported in that table. The sample lists about 460,000 clones, 88% seen once, with 8% to 9.5% in the top ten. The sample was PBMCs or T cells enriched from blood (not recorded which). This TCR derives from a woman aged 60-75 years who had recovered from COVID-19.

The CDR3 sequence is CAISPGQAQEKLFF. The CDR3 DNA sequence: TGTGCCATCAGCCCGGGACAGGCACAGGAAAAACTGTTTTTT. The V and J genes are TRBV10-3 and TRBJ1-4; the match to TRBD1 covers 8 bases. V trimming: 6 bases; J trimming: 8 bases; junction bases outside the gene matches: 8. This CDR3 contains 14 residues. Germline CDR1 is ENHRY and CDR2 is SYGVKD.